This T cell receptor beta chain appears in the sequencing data of a study of PD-1 blockade in classical Hodgkin lymphoma. In every patient, relapse followed autologous stem cell transplantation, while exposure to brentuximab vedotin differed. About this clone itself: Its specificity is not known.

Broader study findings: Patients with an early start, nivolumab under 1 year after ASCT, were excluded. In CD4+ cells, TCR diversity went up significantly by C4D1, but in CD8+ cells it did not. Newly diagnosed patients were said to have less baseline TCR diversity than healthy donors did.

Measured with immunoSEQ multiplex PCR; TCRdb has only the in-frame clones, and not every one. The sample has tens of thousands of clones; approximately 70% are singletons. The length of the CDR3 is 13 residues. CDR1 and CDR2 from the germline V gene are MNHNS and SASEGT. After removal of 4 bases from V and 5 bases from J, the junction contained 5 bases not matched to a gene. The genes are TRBV6-1 and TRBJ2-7, with TRBD1 matching 7 bases. The material sequenced was peripheral blood mononuclear cells (PBMCs), taken at baseline. This TCR was recovered from a human donor with classical Hodgkin lymphoma. CDR3 sequence (DNA): TGTGCCAGCAGTGTCGACAGGGTCAACGAGCAGTACTTC. Translating gives CASSVDRVNEQYF.